The T cell receptor beta chain described here comes from a study of response to subunit inactivated influenza vaccine. A word on this clonotype: What it recognizes is unknown.

Study-wide points: Authors suggested that a seasonal influenza vaccination recruits few new T cells each time.

TCRdb analysed the RT-PCR reads with MiXCR anew, one entry per CDR3 protein. This repertoire shows over 400,000 distinct CDR3 sequences, roughly 13% found once; its top ten account for roughly 14%. The sequences come from PBMCs from blood, collected 40 to 50 days after vaccination. The clonotype was recovered from a man aged 50 to 59 who received an inactivated influenza vaccine.

In DNA form, the CDR3 reads TGTGCCAGCAGCTTGGTGGGGGGAAGTATGACGAACACCGGGGAGCTGTTTTTT. The encoded protein is CASSLVGGSMTNTGELFF. This chain connects TRBV5-4 to TRBJ2-2, with a tentative D call TRBD2 (6 bases). The V gene's germline CDR1 is SGHNT and CDR2 YYREEE (reference sequence). The CDR3 length is 18 residues. V lost 0 bases and J lost 0, with 15 bases in between.